What follows describes a single T cell receptor (beta chain). Its antigen is as yet unknown. Sequencing was performed with immunoSEQ multiplex PCR; in TCRdb, only in-frame clones are kept and a portion is missing. The data contain 15,000 to 20,000 clones, approximately 82% of them singletons. The sample comes from a study of somatic mutations in cytotoxic T cells in rheumatoid arthritis. Turning to the study itself: Flow cytometry sorted some V beta antibody-stained T-cell populations to nearly 100% purity, V beta1+ cells among them being sequenced for TCRB. Study-wide results and caveats: Unlike healthy controls, rheumatoid arthritis patients had CD8+ clonality that increased with age.

In germline, CDR1 is SGHRS, CDR2 YFSETQ. V was trimmed by 5 bases and J by 6 bases, leaving 11 bases between them. The CDR3 runs to 12 residues. This rearrangement joins TRBV5-1 to TRBJ1-2, with D possibly matching TRBD1 (5 bases). The sample comprised CD8+ T cells sorted from blood. The receptor was derived from a woman between 45 and 60 years old with rheumatoid arthritis. The CDR3 nucleotides read TGCGCCAGCAGAATCGGGGCAGATGGCTACACCTTC. Translation: CASRIGADGYTF.